Sequencing of this TCR beta chain was carried out in a study of CD8+CD57+ T cells in acquired aplastic anemia. Study information: Sorted CD4+ and CD8+ cells yielded DNA averaging around 3.2 ug.

The V end was cut by 3 bases, the J end by 5 bases, with 13 bases between. The CDR3 contains 14 residues. TCR beta VDJ combinations and CDR3 sequences were profiled from genomic DNA. From the reads, TCRdb called clonotypes with MiXCR, one entry per CDR3 protein. The repertoire holds about 180,000 distinct CDR3 sequences, with around 50% as singletons. An expansion of CD8+CD57+ cells by flow cytometry had been shown in patients chosen for sequencing. The patients, all of them, had severe acquired aplastic anemia. There was no therapy given to any patient before the blood sampling took place. This clonotype was seen only a few times.

The V and J genes are TRBV12-3 or TRBV12-4 and TRBJ1-1; D not certain. This receptor was taken from a human donor with aplastic anemia. The sequencing input was sorted CD4+, CD8+, or CD8+CD57+ T cells (not recorded which) from PBMCs. The CDR3 region is CASSFEGRGTEAFF. Written as DNA, the CDR3 is TGTGCCAGCAGTTTTGAGGGCCGAGGGACTGAAGCTTTCTTT.